This T cell receptor (beta chain) was recovered during a study of blood T cell repertoires in COVID-19. Study overall: Samples of COVID-19 (acute and convalescent) were obtained from the United States, Italy and Spain. T cells, B-cell-depleted T cells, or PBMCs supplied cDNA or gDNA.

Original processing methods: Amplified reference gene primers provided the basis for estimating nucleated cell counts. Profiled with immunoSEQ multiplex PCR; TCRdb holds only in-frame clones, not every one. That table gives V, J and clone size, and the DNA gave D and trimming. The data hold 55,000 to 80,000 clones, with around 83% observed a single time. Germline V gene sequence: CDR1 LNHDA, CDR2 SQIVND (reference sequence). The CDR3 is 13 residues long. The V end lost 5 bases, the J end lost 3 bases, and 10 bases lay between the germline ends. This clone was detected once. The gene calls are TRBV19 and TRBJ1-1; D ambiguous. Sequenced input: peripheral blood. This TCR derives from a man between 70 and 80 years old with acute or convalescent COVID-19. In DNA form, the CDR3 reads TGTGCCAGTAGTGCCCGCCGGGACACTGAAGCTTTCTTT. It yields the protein CASSARRDTEAFF.